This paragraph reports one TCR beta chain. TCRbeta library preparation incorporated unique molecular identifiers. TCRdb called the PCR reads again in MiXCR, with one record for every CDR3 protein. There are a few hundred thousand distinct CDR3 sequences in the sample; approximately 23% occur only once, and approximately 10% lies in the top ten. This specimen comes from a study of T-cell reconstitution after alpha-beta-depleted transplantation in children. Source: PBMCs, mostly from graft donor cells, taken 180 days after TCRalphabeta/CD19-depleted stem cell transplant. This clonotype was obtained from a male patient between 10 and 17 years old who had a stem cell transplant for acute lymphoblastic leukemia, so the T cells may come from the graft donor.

In nucleotides, the CDR3 is TGTGCCAGCAGCCAAGCGGACAGAGGGGGCTACACCTTC. It encodes CASSQADRGGYTF. This chain joins TRBV4-2 and TRBJ1-2, with a tentative D call TRBD1 (6 bases). The CDR3 consists of 13 residues. V was clipped by 1 base and J by 8 bases, with 11 bases between them. Looked up from germline, CDR1 is LGHNA and CDR2 is YNFKEQ.